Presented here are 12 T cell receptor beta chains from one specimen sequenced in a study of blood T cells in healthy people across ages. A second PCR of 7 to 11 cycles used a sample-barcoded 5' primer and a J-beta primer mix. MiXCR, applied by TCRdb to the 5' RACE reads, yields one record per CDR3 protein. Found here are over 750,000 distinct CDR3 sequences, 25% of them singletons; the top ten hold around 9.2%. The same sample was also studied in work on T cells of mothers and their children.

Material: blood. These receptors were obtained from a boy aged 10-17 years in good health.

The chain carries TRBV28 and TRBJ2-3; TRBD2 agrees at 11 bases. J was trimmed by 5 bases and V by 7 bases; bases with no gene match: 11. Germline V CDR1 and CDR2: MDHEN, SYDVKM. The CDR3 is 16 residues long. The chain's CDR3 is CASTVAGGQVGDTQYF. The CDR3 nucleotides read TGTGCCAGCACAGTAGCGGGAGGGCAGGTCGGAGATACGCAGTATTTT.

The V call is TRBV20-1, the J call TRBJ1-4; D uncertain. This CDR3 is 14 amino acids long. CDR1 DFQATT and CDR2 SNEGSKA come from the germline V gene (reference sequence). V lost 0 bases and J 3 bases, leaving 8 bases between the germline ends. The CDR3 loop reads CSARDLTSNEKLFF. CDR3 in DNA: TGCAGTGCTAGAGATCTTACCTCTAATGAAAAACTGTTTTTT.

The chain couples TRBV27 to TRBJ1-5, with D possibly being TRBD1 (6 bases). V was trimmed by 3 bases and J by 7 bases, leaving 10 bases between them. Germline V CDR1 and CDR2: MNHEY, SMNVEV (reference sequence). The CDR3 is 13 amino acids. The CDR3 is CASSLGAEQPQHF. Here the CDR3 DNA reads TGTGCCAGCAGTTTGGGGGCGGAACAGCCCCAGCATTTT.

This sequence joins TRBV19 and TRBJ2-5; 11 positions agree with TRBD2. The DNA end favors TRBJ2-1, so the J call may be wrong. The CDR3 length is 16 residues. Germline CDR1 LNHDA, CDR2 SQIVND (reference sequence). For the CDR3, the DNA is TGTGCCAGTAGTATGGGACTAGCGGACATGTACAATGAGCAGTTCTTC. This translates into CASSMGLADMYNEQFF.

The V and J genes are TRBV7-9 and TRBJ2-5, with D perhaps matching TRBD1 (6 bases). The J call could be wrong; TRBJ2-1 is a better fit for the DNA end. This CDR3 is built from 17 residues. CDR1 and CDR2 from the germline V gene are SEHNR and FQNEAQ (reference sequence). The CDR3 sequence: CASSLYPRDNSYNEQFF. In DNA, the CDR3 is TGTGCCAGCAGCTTATACCCCCGGGACAACTCCTACAATGAGCAGTTCTTC.

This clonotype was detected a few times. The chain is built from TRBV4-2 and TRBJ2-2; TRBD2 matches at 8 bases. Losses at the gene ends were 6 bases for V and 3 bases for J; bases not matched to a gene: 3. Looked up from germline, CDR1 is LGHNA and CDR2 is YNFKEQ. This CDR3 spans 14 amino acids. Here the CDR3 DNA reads TGTGCCAGCAGAGCGGGGGAATACACCGGGGAGCTGTTTTTT. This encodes CASRAGEYTGELFF.

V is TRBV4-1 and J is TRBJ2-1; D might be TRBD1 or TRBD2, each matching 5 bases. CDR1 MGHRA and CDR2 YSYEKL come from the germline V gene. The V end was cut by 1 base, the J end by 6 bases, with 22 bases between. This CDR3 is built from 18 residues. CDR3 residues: CASSQGGADQMSLNEQFF. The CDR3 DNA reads TGCGCCAGCAGCCAAGGAGGGGCGGACCAGATGAGTCTCAATGAGCAGTTCTTC.

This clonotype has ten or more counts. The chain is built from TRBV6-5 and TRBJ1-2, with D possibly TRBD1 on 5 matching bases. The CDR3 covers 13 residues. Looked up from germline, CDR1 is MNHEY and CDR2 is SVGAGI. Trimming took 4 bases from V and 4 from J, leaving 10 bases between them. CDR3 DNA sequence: TGTGCCAGCAGTTTGGGACGATTCTATGGCTACACCTTC. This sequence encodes CASSLGRFYGYTF.

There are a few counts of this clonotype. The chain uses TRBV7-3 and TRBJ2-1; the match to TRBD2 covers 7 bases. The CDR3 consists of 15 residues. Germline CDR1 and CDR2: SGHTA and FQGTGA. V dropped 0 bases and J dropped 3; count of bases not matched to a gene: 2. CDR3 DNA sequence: TGTGCCAGCAGCTTAACGCTAGCGGACTACAATGAGCAGTTCTTC. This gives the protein CASSLTLADYNEQFF. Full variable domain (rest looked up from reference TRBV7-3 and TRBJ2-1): GAGVSQTPSNKVTEKGKYVELRCDPISGHTALYWYRQSLGQGPEFLIYFQGTGAADDSGLPNDRFFAVRPEGSVSTLKIQRTERGDSAVYLCASSLTLADYNEQFFGPGTRLTVL.

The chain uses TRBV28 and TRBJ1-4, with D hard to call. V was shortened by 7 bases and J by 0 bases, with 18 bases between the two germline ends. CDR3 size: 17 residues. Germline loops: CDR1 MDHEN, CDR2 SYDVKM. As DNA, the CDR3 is TGTGCCAGCACGGCGGGCGACTTCACTGCAACTAATGAAAAACTGTTTTTT. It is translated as CASTAGDFTATNEKLFF.

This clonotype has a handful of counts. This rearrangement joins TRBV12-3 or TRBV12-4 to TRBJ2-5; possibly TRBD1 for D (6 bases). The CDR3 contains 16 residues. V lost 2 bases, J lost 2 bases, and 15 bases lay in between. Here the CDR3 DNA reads TGTGCCAGCAGTTTATTATTTCCGGGACAACAAGAGACCCAGTACTTC. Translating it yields CASSLLFPGQQETQYF.

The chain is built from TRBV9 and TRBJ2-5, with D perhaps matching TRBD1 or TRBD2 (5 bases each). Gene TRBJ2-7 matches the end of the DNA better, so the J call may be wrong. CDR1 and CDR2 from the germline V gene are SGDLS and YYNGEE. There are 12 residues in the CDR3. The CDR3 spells CASSVGGNEQYF. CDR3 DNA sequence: TGTGCCAGCAGCGTTGGGGGTAACGAGCAGTACTTC.